Each of the 15 T cell receptor beta chains below was sequenced from the same sample in a study of OX40 agonist ivuxolimab in advanced cancers. Sequencing used immunoSEQ multiplex PCR; TCRdb keeps in-frame clones, though not all of them. The sample shows roughly 61,000 clones, about 90% of them seen only once. This specimen consisted of CD4+ or CD8+ T cells sorted from blood, obtained in a trial of the OX40 agonist ivuxolimab. All receptors derive from an adult with an advanced solid tumor such as melanoma, head and neck, liver or kidney cancer.

The rearrangement links TRBV15 to TRBJ1-1; D gene unclear. This CDR3 spans 14 amino acids. V was pared by 0 bases and J by 4 bases, with 9 bases between. Germline lookup yields CDR1 LNHNV and CDR2 YYDKDF (reference sequence). CDR3: CATSRDLALTEAFF. The CDR3 DNA reads TGTGCCACCAGCAGAGATTTGGCGCTCACTGAAGCTTTCTTT.

The V and J genes are TRBV28 and TRBJ2-7; 15 nucleotides match TRBD2. The CDR3 runs 19 residues. V was clipped by 5 bases and J by 2 bases; unmatched bases: 13. Germline-derived CDR1 and CDR2 are MDHEN and SYDVKM. CDR3 amino acids: CASSPFPGTSGGPTYEQYF. CDR3 in DNA: TGTGCCAGCAGTCCCTTTCCCGGGACTAGCGGGGGGCCCACCTACGAGCAGTACTTC.

V and J are TRBV4-3 and TRBJ1-2; 7 bases align to TRBD1. Per germline, CDR1 LGHNA and CDR2 YSLEER. With 2 bases clipped from V and 1 base from J, the junction kept 19 bases outside the gene matches. The CDR3 loop spans 20 amino acids. The CDR3 protein is CASSQHLPRTGGHLNYGYTF. DNA for the CDR3: TGCGCCAGCAGCCAACACCTTCCTCGGACAGGTGGACACCTTAACTATGGCTACACCTTC.

The rearrangement links TRBV30 to TRBJ1-2; D gene unclear. In germline, CDR1 is GTSNPN, CDR2 SVGIG (reference sequence). Deletions cut 4 bases from V and 8 bases from J, with 8 bases between. CDR3 length equals 10 residues. CDR3 coding DNA: TGTGCCTGGATGGGGTTCGGCTACACCTTC. Its protein product is CAWMGFGYTF.

The J gene is TRBJ2-7, the V gene TRBV30, with 8 bases that match TRBD1. Trimming cost V 1 base and J 3 bases; bases outside gene matches: 2. The CDR3 covers 13 residues. Per the germline V gene, CDR1 is GTSNPN and CDR2 is SVGIG (reference sequence). CDR3 residues: CAWSGDRGYEQYF. In DNA, the CDR3 is TGTGCCTGGAGTGGTGACAGGGGCTACGAGCAGTACTTC.

A single count supports this clone. J is TRBJ1-6 and V is TRBV6-5; D is unresolved. This CDR3 spans 13 amino acids. V was cut by 2 bases and J by 10 bases, with 9 bases left in between. Per germline, CDR1 MNHEY and CDR2 SVGAGI. The CDR3 here is CASSYVGNSPLHF. The CDR3, as DNA: TGTGCCAGCAGTTACGTCGGGAACTCACCCCTCCACTTT.

The chain is built from TRBV4-3 and TRBJ1-3; D gene ambiguous. Germline CDR1 reads LGHNA; CDR2 reads YSLEER. The V end was cut by 0 bases, the J end by 0 bases, with 9 bases between. The CDR3 is made up of 16 amino acids. CDR3 residues: CASSQDVVFSGNTIYF. As DNA, the CDR3 is TGCGCCAGCAGCCAAGATGTAGTCTTCTCTGGAAACACCATATATTTT.

The chain employs TRBV4-1 and TRBJ2-7; perhaps TRBD1 as D (5 bases). Trimming removed 4 bases at V and 3 bases at J, with 10 bases between. The CDR3 has 13 residues. Per the germline V gene, CDR1 is MGHRA and CDR2 is YSYEKL. The CDR3 is CASSLKGNYEQYF. DNA of the CDR3: TGCGCCAGCAGCCTCAAGGGGAACTACGAGCAGTACTTC.

This rearrangement joins TRBV28 to TRBJ2-2; D not certain. Trimming cost V 6 bases and J 2 bases, with 7 bases left between them. The CDR3 consists of 13 residues. The germline V gene encodes CDR1 MDHEN and CDR2 SYDVKM. The CDR3 DNA sequence: TGTGCCAGCAGCGGCTACAACACCGGGGAGCTGTTTTTT. The encoded protein is CASSGYNTGELFF.

This clone has just a few counts. The chain recombines TRBV28 with TRBJ1-1; D not resolved. Trimming left V 3 bases short and J 8 bases short, with 7 bases between. The V gene's germline CDR1 is MDHEN and CDR2 SYDVKM. The CDR3 is 11 amino acids. The CDR3 spells CASSFNWEAFF. CDR3 bases: TGTGCCAGCAGTTTTAATTGGGAAGCTTTCTTT.

The chain uses TRBV5-5 and TRBJ1-1; D possibly corresponds to TRBD1 (6 bases). The CDR3 totals 14 residues. The germline V gene encodes CDR1 SGHKS and CDR2 YYEKEE (reference sequence). V was pared by 4 bases and J by 7 bases, with 17 bases between. The CDR3 region has the DNA TGTGCCAGCAGCCTGTACTCCAGGGGTGGTGAAGCTTTCTTT. Protein: CASSLYSRGGEAFF. Together with reference TRBV5-5 and TRBJ1-1, the CDR3 gives the full variable domain: DAGVTQSPTHLIKTRGQQVTLRCSPISGHKSVSWYQQVLGQGPQFIFQYYEKEERGRGNFPDRFSARQFPNYSSELNVNALLLGDSALYLCASSLYSRGGEAFFGQGTRLTVV.

This clone was detected only a few times. The chain links TRBV19 to TRBJ1-5; D might be TRBD1 (6 bases). With 2 bases removed from V and 4 bases from J, the gap between germline ends came to 15 bases. This CDR3 has 16 residues. Germline V CDR1 and CDR2: LNHDA, SQIVND (reference sequence). CDR3 sequence reads: CASSITKDRANQPQHF. The CDR3 coding sequence is TGTGCCAGTAGTATAACCAAGGACAGAGCAAATCAGCCCCAGCATTTT.

V is TRBV9 and J is TRBJ2-3; 8 bases line up with TRBD2. V shed 6 bases and J 0 bases; nucleotides not matched to a gene: 6. The germline V gene encodes CDR1 SGDLS and CDR2 YYNGEE. The CDR3 contains 15 residues. CDR3 DNA: TGTGCCAGCAACCTCCCTAGCGGGAGCACAGATACGCAGTATTTT. The encoded protein is CASNLPSGSTDTQYF.

The J gene is TRBJ1-2, the V gene TRBV4-1; 7 nucleotides agree with TRBD1. The CDR3 is 14 residues long. Trimming took 8 bases from V and 7 from J; bases not matched to a gene: 13. CDR1 and CDR2 (germline): MGHRA, YSYEKL. The CDR3 loop is CASAPRDRAAGYTF. The CDR3 DNA reads TGCGCCAGCGCTCCCCGAGACAGGGCAGCTGGCTACACCTTC.

The gene calls are TRBV6-5 and TRBJ1-4; D is perhaps TRBD1 (5 bases). The CDR3 extends over 15 amino acids. With 0 bases removed from V and 8 bases from J, the gap between germline ends came to 13 bases. Germline values: CDR1 MNHEY, CDR2 SVGAGI. CDR3 sequence: CASSYSGGVGEKLFF. The CDR3 DNA reads as TGTGCCAGCAGTTACTCTGGGGGGGTTGGAGAAAAACTGTTTTTT.